This T cell receptor (beta chain) was profiled in a study of cytomegalovirus exposure and HLA in healthy donors. The PCR made use of 60 Vbeta and 13 Jbeta primers. Libraries were prepared by immunoSEQ multiplex PCR; TCRdb keeps only in-frame clonotypes and omits some of them. The sample holds 150,000 to 200,000 clones; 79% are singletons and the top ten take under 4.5%. As for this clone: The antigen is unknown.

Unrecorded immune exposure was likely among donors, who were nominally healthy when sampled. Study-wide results and limits: The authors listed some 150 TCR beta chains as cytomegalovirus-associated. An analysis that came later showed most CMV-associated TCR beta chains appearing HLA-restricted. Later genetic work tied a missense DCLRE1C variant to beta-chain V and J trimming.

The CDR3 is made up of 15 amino acids. V trimming: 3 bases; J trimming: 7 bases; junction bases outside the gene matches: 8. Germline CDR1 is SGHAT and CDR2 is FQNNGV. J is TRBJ2-2 and V is TRBV11-2; TRBD2 matches at 7 bases. Sequenced input: PBMCs. The TCR was taken from a woman in her twenties or thirties in good health and CMV-seropositive. CDR3 bases: TGTGCCAGCAGCTTTGAGGGAGGGCCATACGGGGAGCTGTTTTTT. It is translated as CASSFEGGPYGELFF.